The TCR beta chain under discussion was sequenced for a study of beta chain features in type 1 diabetes. Broader study findings: Among patients with Type 1 diabetes, TCRB CDR3s were moderately but significantly shorter in every one of the four CD4+ subsets.

All of the isolated RNA was reverse transcribed, so expressed TCRB transcripts were sequenced. The data were produced by immunoSEQ multiplex PCR, yet TCRdb's version contains in-frame clones alone and is incomplete. The sample lists approximately 250,000 clones; approximately 10% were seen once. This clone was counted a few times. As yet, its antigen is unknown. Germline V lookup: CDR1 SEHNR, CDR2 FQNEAQ (reference sequence). V was cut by 5 bases and J by 7 bases, with 8 bases left in between. This CDR3 region has 12 residues. The rearrangement joins TRBV7-9 to TRBJ1-4; possibly TRBD1 for D (5 bases). This TCR was sampled from a man aged 30 to 39 with type 1 diabetes. Sequencing was performed on naive CD4+ T cells from blood. The CDR3 DNA sequence: TGTGCCAGCAGCCCAGGGTTTGAAAAACTGTTTTTT. Translating it yields CASSPGFEKLFF. The full variable domain, in which reference TRBV7-9 and TRBJ1-4 provide the parts outside the CDR3, is DTGVSQNPRHKITKRGQNVTFRCDPISEHNRLYWYRQTLGQGPEFLTYFQNEAQLEKSRLLSDRFSAERPKGSFSTLEIQRTEQGDSAMYLCASSPGFEKLFFGSGTQLSVL.